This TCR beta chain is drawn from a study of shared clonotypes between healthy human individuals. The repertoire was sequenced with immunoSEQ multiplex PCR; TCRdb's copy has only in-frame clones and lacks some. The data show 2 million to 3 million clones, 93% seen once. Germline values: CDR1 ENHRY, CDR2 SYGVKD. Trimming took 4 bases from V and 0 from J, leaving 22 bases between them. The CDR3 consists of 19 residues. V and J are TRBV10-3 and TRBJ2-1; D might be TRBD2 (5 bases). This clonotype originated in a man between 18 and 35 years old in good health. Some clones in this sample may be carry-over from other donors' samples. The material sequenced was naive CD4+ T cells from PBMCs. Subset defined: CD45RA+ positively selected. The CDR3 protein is CAISGWGAEALSSYNEQFF. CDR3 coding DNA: TGTGCCATCAGTGGGTGGGGAGCGGAGGCCCTAAGCTCCTACAATGAGCAGTTCTTC.